Shown below are 28 T cell receptor beta chains from a single sample sequenced in a study of blood T cell repertoires in COVID-19. The repertoire was sequenced with immunoSEQ multiplex PCR; TCRdb's copy has only in-frame clones and lacks some. The profile covers approximately 170,000 clones, with roughly 84% appearing a single time and approximately 11% taken by the ten largest. Source material: peripheral blood. The receptors stem from a man aged 70 or older with active or convalescent COVID-19.

The chain combines TRBV7-2 with TRBJ1-1; D gene ambiguous. V lost 0 bases and J 2 bases, leaving 7 bases between the germline ends. The CDR3 is made up of 14 amino acids. Germline V CDR1 and CDR2: SGHTA, FQGNSA. CDR3 coding DNA: TGTGCCAGCAGCTTAGCATCTTATAACACTGAAGCTTTCTTT. Translated: CASSLASYNTEAFF.

The V call is TRBV7-9, the J call TRBJ2-5; 7 nucleotides match TRBD2. The trim removed 5 bases at V and 5 bases at J, leaving 8 bases unmatched. The CDR3 covers 14 residues. CDR1 SEHNR and CDR2 FQNEAQ come from the germline V gene (reference sequence). The CDR3 sequence is CASSTRPGGETQYF. The DNA for the CDR3 is TGTGCCAGCAGCACCCGGCCCGGGGGGGAGACCCAGTACTTC. The whole variable domain, filled in from reference TRBV7-9 and TRBJ2-5, reads DTGVSQNPRHKITKRGQNVTFRCDPISEHNRLYWYRQTLGQGPEFLTYFQNEAQLEKSRLLSDRFSAERPKGSFSTLEIQRTEQGDSAMYLCASSTRPGGETQYFGPGTRLLVL.

Turning to this clone: The DNA is omitted, as the CDR3 cannot be located on it reliably, and the CDR3 follows TCRdb's listing. This rearrangement joins TRBV30 to TRBJ2-1; TRBD2 reflects the table's D call only, with no check against the DNA. The CDR3 spans 14 residues, counting both ends. Germline values: CDR1 GTSNPN, CDR2 SVGIG (reference sequence). CDR3 sequence reads: CAWSVGGGTSVEFF.

This clone was picked up one time. This sequence joins TRBV21-1 and TRBJ2-5; the DNA was not used to check the table's D call, TRBD1. TRBV21-1 counts as a pseudogene. This CDR3 region has 12 residues. CDR3 nucleotide sequence: TGTGCCAGCAGCTACCATGGGGACAGAGCGTACTTC. As protein: CASSYHGDRAYF.

This clone came up a few times. The V gene is TRBV28, the J gene TRBJ1-2, with 10 positions matching TRBD1. Trimming at V came to 5 bases and at J to 4 bases, leaving 13 bases not matched to a gene. The CDR3 has 17 residues. In germline, CDR1 is MDHEN, CDR2 SYDVKM. CDR3 coding DNA: TGTGCCAGCAGTCCAGCCACCAGACAGGGGGCGGGCTATGGCTACACCTTC. Its protein product is CASSPATRQGAGYGYTF.

This chain joins TRBV27 and TRBJ2-7, with TRBD1 identical over 9 bases. The germline gives CDR1 MNHEY, CDR2 SMNVEV (reference sequence). The length of the CDR3 is 12 residues. V trimming: 7 bases; J trimming: 3 bases; junction bases outside the gene matches: 1. The CDR3 region is CASKGQGYEQYF. DNA of the CDR3: TGTGCCAGCAAGGGACAGGGCTACGAGCAGTACTTC.

The rearrangement links TRBV5-5 to TRBJ1-1, with D possibly TRBD1 on 5 matching bases. The CDR3 has 13 residues. In germline, CDR1 is SGHKS, CDR2 YYEKEE (reference sequence). V lost 4 bases to trimming and J lost 5 bases, with 12 bases between them. The CDR3 region has the DNA TGTGCCAGCAGCCCCCGACAGAGAACTGAAGCTTTCTTT. Its translation is CASSPRQRTEAFF.

This chain joins TRBV5-6 and TRBJ1-5; TRBD1 might be the D (6 bases). Trimming stripped 4 bases from V and 2 bases from J, with 13 bases between. There are 15 residues in the CDR3. From germline, CDR1 is SGHDT and CDR2 YYEEEE. CDR3 bases: TGTGCCAGCAGCCGAGGGGGACGGGGCAATCAGCCCCAGCATTTT. This codes for CASSRGGRGNQPQHF. The full variable domain, with the rest looked up from reference TRBV5-6 and TRBJ1-5, is DAGVTQSPTHLIKTRGQQVTLRCSPKSGHDTVSWYQQALGQGPQFIFQYYEEEERQRGNFPDRFSGHQFPNYSSELNVNALLLGDSALYLCASSRGGRGNQPQHFGDGTRLSIL.

This chain uses TRBV4-3 with TRBJ1-2; TRBD1 is a possible D gene (6 bases). CDR1 and CDR2 (germline): LGHNA, YSLEER. The length of the CDR3 is 14 residues. V was pared by 1 base and J by 5 bases, with 11 bases between. CDR3 nucleotides: TGCGCCAGCAGCCAAGGGACAGACCTATATGGCTACACCTTC. This translates into CASSQGTDLYGYTF.

This clone is a singleton in its sample. This sequence joins TRBV28 and TRBJ2-3; tentatively, D is TRBD2 (6 bases). Trimming pared 6 bases from V and 0 bases from J, leaving 10 bases between. Per the germline V gene, CDR1 is MDHEN and CDR2 is SYDVKM. The CDR3 covers 14 residues. The CDR3 sequence: CASRPGTSTDTQYF. CDR3 bases: TGTGCCAGCAGGCCAGGGACTAGCACAGATACGCAGTATTTT.

This sequence joins TRBV5-1 and TRBJ2-1; D may be TRBD2 (5 bases). This CDR3 has 11 amino acids. Germline loops: CDR1 SGHRS, CDR2 YFSETQ. Trimming removed 6 bases at V and 10 bases at J, with 11 bases between. CDR3 protein: CASTEGVEQFF. DNA for the CDR3: TGCGCCAGCACCGAGGGAGTCGAGCAGTTCTTC.

About this clone: The sample carries other DNA sequences with the same CDR3. The chain is built from TRBV5-1 and TRBJ1-1, with D unresolved. Germline V CDR1 and CDR2: SGHRS, YFSETQ. The V and J ends lost 1 base and 1 base respectively, with 5 bases between them. The CDR3 is 13 residues long. CDR3 bases: TGCGCCAGCAGCTTGACCAGGAACACTGAAGCTTTCTTT. This encodes CASSLTRNTEAFF. The whole variable domain, filled in from reference TRBV5-1 and TRBJ1-1, reads KAGVTQTPRYLIKTRGQQVTLSCSPISGHRSVSWYQQTPGQGLQFLFEYFSETQRNKGNFPGRFSGRQFSNSRSEMNVSTLELGDSALYLCASSLTRNTEAFFGQGTRLTVV.

The chain combines TRBV7-8 with TRBJ2-7; D possibly corresponds to TRBD2 (5 bases). This CDR3 is 14 amino acids long. Germline V gives CDR1 SGHVS, CDR2 FQNEAQ. V lost 2 bases and J 9 bases, leaving 17 bases between the germline ends. Written as DNA, the CDR3 is TGTGCCAGCAGCTTACCCGGAACGCCAGAGGGGCAGTACTTC. Translating it yields CASSLPGTPEGQYF.

A few counts support this clone. The rearrangement uses TRBV5-4 and TRBJ1-1; D possibly corresponds to TRBD1 (6 bases). The CDR3 is 17 residues long. V dropped 1 base and J dropped 0 bases, with 16 bases sitting between them. Per the germline V gene, CDR1 is SGHNT and CDR2 is YYREEE (reference sequence). Written as DNA, the CDR3 is TGTGCCAGCAGCTTGCGAACAGGGTCGGTTGTGAACACTGAAGCTTTCTTT. Translated, it gives CASSLRTGSVVNTEAFF.

The chain carries TRBV18 and TRBJ1-1; 7 bases fit TRBD1. CDR1 is KGHSH, CDR2 LQKENI, per germline. This CDR3 is built from 14 residues. The ends lost 6 bases at V and 3 bases at J; junction bases unmatched: 7. The CDR3 DNA sequence: TGTGCCAGCTCTCGAGGGGGCCAGGACACTGAAGCTTTCTTT. This translates into CASSRGGQDTEAFF.

This clone was counted a few times. The rearrangement uses TRBV9 and TRBJ2-7; a weak D match, TRBD2 (6 bases). Trimming took 3 bases from V and 6 from J, leaving 10 bases between them. This CDR3 comprises 12 residues. CDR1 SGDLS and CDR2 YYNGEE come from the germline V gene. In DNA, the CDR3 is TGTGCCAGCAGCGGCGGCGGGATCGAGCAGTACTTC. Protein sequence: CASSGGGIEQYF.

J is TRBJ2-7 and V is TRBV5-1, with TRBD1 as a possible D gene (5 bases). The CDR3 totals 15 residues. Per the germline V gene, CDR1 is SGHRS and CDR2 is YFSETQ. V was shortened by 3 bases and J by 3 bases, with 16 bases between the two germline ends. As DNA, the CDR3 is TGCGCCAGCAGCTCCGGACAAGGACCATTCTACGAGCAGTACTTC. This codes for CASSSGQGPFYEQYF.

The chain has TRBV11-2 and TRBJ2-1; 10 bases are a match to TRBD2. CDR1 and CDR2 from the germline V gene are SGHAT and FQNNGV. This CDR3 spans 15 amino acids. V shed 10 bases and J 3 bases; nucleotides not matched to a gene: 9. The CDR3 sequence is CATSSGSGVYNEQFF. CDR3 nucleotide sequence: TGTGCCACTTCTAGCGGGAGCGGGGTCTACAATGAGCAGTTCTTC.

V gene TRBV9 combines with J gene TRBJ2-2; TRBD1 is a possible D gene (6 bases). V was pared by 0 bases and J by 4 bases, with 13 bases between. Germline V gene sequence: CDR1 SGDLS, CDR2 YYNGEE. This CDR3 contains 16 residues. The CDR3 here is CASSVEPGVFTGELFF. The CDR3 DNA is TGTGCCAGCAGCGTAGAGCCAGGGGTTTTCACCGGGGAGCTGTTTTTT.

This chain uses TRBV5-1 with TRBJ2-7; 9 bases align to TRBD1. Germline loops: CDR1 SGHRS, CDR2 YFSETQ. This CDR3 comprises 16 residues. Losses at the gene ends were 4 bases for V and 5 bases for J; bases not matched to a gene: 13. CDR3 in DNA: TGCGCCAGCAGCCCACGATCCGGGACAGGGTATAACGAGCAGTACTTC. Protein: CASSPRSGTGYNEQYF. The complete variable domain, with remaining parts taken from reference TRBV5-1 and TRBJ2-7, reads KAGVTQTPRYLIKTRGQQVTLSCSPISGHRSVSWYQQTPGQGLQFLFEYFSETQRNKGNFPGRFSGRQFSNSRSEMNVSTLELGDSALYLCASSPRSGTGYNEQYFGPGTRLTVT.

A single count supports this clone. The chain recombines TRBV5-1 with TRBJ1-3, with TRBD1 as a possible D gene (6 bases). The germline CDR1 and CDR2 sequences are SGHRS and YFSETQ. The length of the CDR3 is 14 residues. Trimming removed 4 bases from V and 4 bases from J, with 12 bases in between. CDR3 sequence: CASSPGDDGNTIYF. CDR3 nucleotides: TGCGCCAGCAGCCCAGGGGACGACGGAAACACCATATATTTT.

The chain couples TRBV29-1 to TRBJ2-3, with D perhaps matching TRBD2 (5 bases). The CDR3 has 16 amino acids. Germline-derived CDR1 and CDR2 are SQVTM and ANQGSEA. Trimming removed 5 bases from V and 1 base from J, with 19 bases in between. The CDR3: CSVQRTALRGTDTQYF. CDR3 coding DNA: TGCAGCGTTCAGCGGACTGCGCTGCGGGGCACAGATACGCAGTATTTT.

The chain is built from TRBV25-1 and TRBJ2-5; 10 bases map to TRBD1. Trimming took 4 bases from V and 5 from J; bases not matched to a gene: 1. Germline assignment: CDR1 MGHDK and CDR2 SYGVNS. This CDR3 has 13 amino acids. CDR3 coding DNA: TGTGCCAGCAGTGGGGACAGGGGTGAGACCCAGTACTTC. The encoded protein is CASSGDRGETQYF.

This clone was counted between two and nine times. The V gene is TRBV19, the J gene TRBJ1-4; weak D call: TRBD1 (5 bases). Germline V gene data show CDR1 as LNHDA and CDR2 as SQIVND (reference sequence). The CDR3 has 12 amino acids. Trimming took 8 bases from V and 7 from J, leaving 11 bases between them. The CDR3 coding sequence is TGTGCCAGTTGCAGGGTCGGTGAAAAACTGTTTTTT. Protein: CASCRVGEKLFF.

The V call is TRBV28, the J call TRBJ2-7; 8 bases line up with TRBD1. Germline V CDR1 and CDR2: MDHEN, SYDVKM. There are 15 residues in the CDR3. With 6 bases clipped from V and 2 bases from J, the junction kept 9 bases outside the gene matches. CDR3 sequence: CASRGQGGATYEQYF. CDR3 DNA: TGTGCCAGCAGAGGACAGGGTGGGGCGACCTACGAGCAGTACTTC.

The chain recombines TRBV5-1 with TRBJ2-1, with D tentatively TRBD2 (7 bases). CDR1 and CDR2 from the germline V gene are SGHRS and YFSETQ. V lost 7 bases and J 8 bases, leaving 16 bases between the germline ends. This CDR3 has 13 residues. Here the CDR3 reads CASGRGGRDEQFF. The CDR3 nucleotides read TGCGCCAGCGGGAGGGGGGGGCGCGATGAGCAGTTCTTC. Full variable domain (rest looked up from reference TRBV5-1 and TRBJ2-1): KAGVTQTPRYLIKTRGQQVTLSCSPISGHRSVSWYQQTPGQGLQFLFEYFSETQRNKGNFPGRFSGRQFSNSRSEMNVSTLELGDSALYLCASGRGGRDEQFFGPGTRLTVL.

This clone occurred once. The rearrangement joins TRBV14 to TRBJ2-7; TRBD1 might be the D (6 bases). The germline V gene has CDR1 SGHDN and CDR2 FVKESK. This CDR3 has 13 amino acids. The V end was cut by 3 bases, the J end by 4 bases, with 10 bases between. CDR3 in DNA: TGTGCCAGCAGCCATGATACAGGGTACGAGCAGTACTTC. This gives the protein CASSHDTGYEQYF.

This clone was found once. The J gene is TRBJ2-3, the V gene TRBV6-2 or TRBV6-3, with 11 positions matching TRBD2. Germline V lookup: CDR1 MNHEY, CDR2 SVGEGT. The CDR3 is made up of 15 amino acids. V was pared by 6 bases and J by 5 bases, with 7 bases of the junction left unmatched. The DNA of the CDR3 is TGTGCCAGCAGCCGAGGGACTAGCGGACAAGATACGCAGTATTTT. Protein: CASSRGTSGQDTQYF.